The rows below give T cell receptor beta chains drawn from one sample of a study of monozygotic twins with inflammatory bowel disease. Reanalyzing the 5' RACE reads, TCRdb keeps one entry per CDR3 protein, without DNA. This table lists around 100,000 distinct CDR3 sequences. Sequenced: blood. The origin of the receptors is a human donor with ulcerative colitis or Crohn's disease, or a healthy co-twin of an affected twin (not recorded which). Both conserved end residues are part of each CDR3. Each record gives: J gene, V gene, CDR3 protein.

j_gene: TRBJ2-7
v_gene: TRBV12-3/TRBV12-4
CDR3aa: CASSLDRGHYEQYF

j_gene: TRBJ2-6
v_gene: TRBV7-2
CDR3aa: CASSVTGSSVSGANVLTF

j_gene: TRBJ1-1
v_gene: TRBV7-2
CDR3aa: CASSKQGYTEAFF

j_gene: TRBJ2-6
v_gene: TRBV7-2
CDR3aa: CASSAMAGISGANVLTF

j_gene: TRBJ2-1
v_gene: TRBV12-3/TRBV12-4
CDR3aa: CASSGQARGYNEQFF

j_gene: TRBJ2-5
v_gene: TRBV3-1
CDR3aa: CASSQRTGGETQYF

j_gene: TRBJ2-7
v_gene: TRBV5-5
CDR3aa: CASSHGQGATREQYF

j_gene: TRBJ1-2
v_gene: TRBV6-5
CDR3aa: CASSYQGAGYGYTF

j_gene: TRBJ2-2
v_gene: TRBV5-1
CDR3aa: CASSFTLSVLAGDNTGELFF

j_gene: TRBJ2-7
v_gene: TRBV7-6
CDR3aa: CASSKERGSSYEQYF

j_gene: TRBJ1-5
v_gene: TRBV10-3
CDR3aa: CAISDGQGLQPQHF

j_gene: TRBJ1-1
v_gene: TRBV3-1
CDR3aa: CASRTGRNTEAFF

j_gene: TRBJ2-7
v_gene: TRBV7-2
CDR3aa: CASSLDPGTYEQYF

j_gene: TRBJ2-3
v_gene: TRBV3-1
CDR3aa: CASSQDLKTGGPDTQYF

j_gene: TRBJ1-6
v_gene: TRBV11-2
CDR3aa: CASSVKGDNSPLHF

j_gene: TRBJ2-2
v_gene: TRBV12-3/TRBV12-4
CDR3aa: CASSADVGELFF

j_gene: TRBJ2-5
v_gene: TRBV18
CDR3aa: CASSPTVGTSVVGETQYF

j_gene: TRBJ1-2
v_gene: TRBV20-1
CDR3aa: CSATPQYGYTF

j_gene: TRBJ2-2
v_gene: TRBV6-5
CDR3aa: CASSWDKRGSGELFF

j_gene: TRBJ2-6
v_gene: TRBV18
CDR3aa: CASSPSGGTSGANVLTF

j_gene: TRBJ1-5
v_gene: TRBV7-2
CDR3aa: CASSLVWGNQPQHF

j_gene: TRBJ1-5
v_gene: TRBV7-2
CDR3aa: CASSDRKQGSNQPQHF

j_gene: TRBJ2-1
v_gene: TRBV9
CDR3aa: CASSVVVGGSGEQFF

j_gene: TRBJ2-7
v_gene: TRBV6-5
CDR3aa: CASSYSQVYEQYF

j_gene: TRBJ2-7
v_gene: TRBV6-1
CDR3aa: CASRITRQTSYEQYF

j_gene: TRBJ1-6
v_gene: TRBV6-1
CDR3aa: CASRLQGSSYNSPLHF

j_gene: TRBJ2-3
v_gene: TRBV5-1
CDR3aa: CASSFPGQAQYF

j_gene: TRBJ2-3
v_gene: TRBV6-2/TRBV6-3
CDR3aa: CASSRLALQDTQYF

j_gene: TRBJ2-5
v_gene: TRBV12-3/TRBV12-4
CDR3aa: CASSWGKLGRETQYF

j_gene: TRBJ1-4
v_gene: TRBV15
CDR3aa: CATSRDRAGVAEKLFF

j_gene: TRBJ2-7
v_gene: TRBV28
CDR3aa: CVSYAGGSSYEQYF

j_gene: TRBJ1-2
v_gene: TRBV12-3/TRBV12-4
CDR3aa: CASSLEWDLPGYTF

j_gene: TRBJ2-3
v_gene: TRBV28
CDR3aa: CASSSWGGADTQYF

j_gene: TRBJ2-3
v_gene: TRBV7-2
CDR3aa: CASSLAEVRGLADTQYF

j_gene: TRBJ1-3
v_gene: TRBV7-2
CDR3aa: CASSTAGTVGNTIYF

j_gene: TRBJ2-1
v_gene: TRBV9
CDR3aa: CASSARGQGLNNEQFF

j_gene: TRBJ1-1
v_gene: TRBV12-3/TRBV12-4
CDR3aa: CASSPGQLNAEAFF

j_gene: TRBJ1-4
v_gene: TRBV6-1
CDR3aa: CASSVRVGLSEKLFF

j_gene: TRBJ2-7
v_gene: TRBV9
CDR3aa: CASSVGTGTYEQYF